These T cell receptor beta chains were read from a single sample in a study of T cell responses to AZD1222 COVID-19 vaccine. The data were produced by immunoSEQ multiplex PCR, yet TCRdb's version contains in-frame clones alone and is incomplete. The sample carries some 130,000 clones, 93% recorded once. The sequenced sample was peripheral blood, obtained on day 0 of AZD1222 vaccination. The source of these receptors is an adult in good health. CDR3s include the opening cysteine and the closing phenylalanine or tryptophan. The order of the fields is V gene, clone size, D gene, J gene, CDR3 DNA, CDR3 protein. A D gene is named only where the DNA matches it firmly. The size of a clone is reported for some rows only, either as once, few or many, or as a class for expanded clones.

TRBV4-2,-,-,TRBJ1-2,TGTGCCAGCAGCCAAGTTCAGGATAACTATGGCTACACCTTC,CASSQVQDNYGYTF
TRBV7-2,-,-,TRBJ1-2,TGTGCCAGCAGCTTAATCGGGGATGGCTACACCTTC,CASSLIGDGYTF
TRBV29-1,-,-,TRBJ1-5,TGCAGCGTTGGTCAGGGCAATCAGCCCCAGCATTTT,CSVGQGNQPQHF
TRBV7-8,-,-,TRBJ2-5,TGTGCCAGCAGCTTAGAGGGAGCCTTGGGGGAGACCCAGTACTTC,CASSLEGALGETQYF
TRBV30,once,-,TRBJ1-6,TGTGCCTGGACCGTCGGGCTCCTCGGGGATTCACCCCTCCACTTT,CAWTVGLLGDSPLHF
TRBV20-1,once,-,TRBJ1-4,TGCAGTGCCAGTAGCAAGGGAGACGAAAAACTGTTTTTT,CSASSKGDEKLFF
TRBV7-9,-,TRBD1,TRBJ1-2,TGTGCCAGCAGCTTAGTACCACAGGGGGCTCAGGGCTACACCTTC,CASSLVPQGAQGYTF
TRBV6-2/TRBV6-3,-,-,TRBJ1-6,TGTGCCAGCAGTGATTCGGAATATAATTCACCCCTCCACTTT,CASSDSEYNSPLHF
TRBV4-1,-,-,TRBJ2-5,TGCGCCAGCAGCCGCTTAATGGGGGAGACCCAGTACTTC,CASSRLMGETQYF
TRBV24-1,-,-,TRBJ1-2,TGTGCCACCAGTGATCCAGCGGGCAGTAACTATGGCTACACCTTC,CATSDPAGSNYGYTF
TRBV4-2,-,-,TRBJ2-5,TGTGCCAGCAGCCAAGATAGGGGAGTAGGCGAGACCCAGTACTTC,CASSQDRGVGETQYF
TRBV11-2,-,TRBD1,TRBJ1-3,TGTGCCAGCAGCTTAGCCGGGACAGCTGGAAACACCATATATTTT,CASSLAGTAGNTIYF
TRBV5-1,-,-,TRBJ1-3,TGCGCCAGCAGCTTGGCCCCTACAGGACCTGGAAACACCATATATTTT,CASSLAPTGPGNTIYF
TRBV7-2,-,-,TRBJ1-2,TGTGCCAGCAGGCAAGGGGGTAAGAACTATGGCTACACCTTC,CASRQGGKNYGYTF
TRBV7-9,-,-,TRBJ1-2,TGTGCCAGCAGCTTAGAAGGGGATGGCTACACCTTC,CASSLEGDGYTF
TRBV2,-,-,TRBJ1-2,TGTGCCAGCAGTGAAACAGGTTATGGCTACACCTTC,CASSETGYGYTF
TRBV3-1/TRBV3-2,-,TRBD1,TRBJ1-2,TGTGCCAGCAGCCTCCTGACAGGGGTACATGGCTACACCTTC,CASSLLTGVHGYTF
TRBV30,-,-,TRBJ1-1,TGTGCCTGGAGTCTTCAGGCTACGGGTACTGAAGCTTTCTTT,CAWSLQATGTEAFF
TRBV28,-,TRBD1,TRBJ2-7,TGTGCCAGCAGCTCGACAGGGCCAGGCTCCTACGAGCAGTACTTC,CASSSTGPGSYEQYF
TRBV25-1,-,TRBD1,TRBJ1-4,TGTGCCAGCAGTGAATTTCGTAGAGACAGGGTTGAAAAACTGTTTTTT,CASSEFRRDRVEKLFF
TRBV3-1/TRBV3-2,-,-,TRBJ1-1,TGTGCCAGCAGCCAGTTAATTAAGGGTGAAGCTTTCTTT,CASSQLIKGEAFF
TRBV3-1/TRBV3-2,few,-,TRBJ2-2,TGTGCCAGCAGCCAAGGCGGTAGGGCGGATGGCGGGGAGCTGTTTTTT,CASSQGGRADGGELFF
TRBV6-4,-,-,TRBJ1-2,TGTGCCAGCAGTGATTCGGCAGGTGGCTACACCTTC,CASSDSAGGYTF
TRBV3-1/TRBV3-2,-,-,TRBJ2-3,TGTGCCAGCAGCCAAAGGGGTACGACAGATACGCAGTATTTT,CASSQRGTTDTQYF